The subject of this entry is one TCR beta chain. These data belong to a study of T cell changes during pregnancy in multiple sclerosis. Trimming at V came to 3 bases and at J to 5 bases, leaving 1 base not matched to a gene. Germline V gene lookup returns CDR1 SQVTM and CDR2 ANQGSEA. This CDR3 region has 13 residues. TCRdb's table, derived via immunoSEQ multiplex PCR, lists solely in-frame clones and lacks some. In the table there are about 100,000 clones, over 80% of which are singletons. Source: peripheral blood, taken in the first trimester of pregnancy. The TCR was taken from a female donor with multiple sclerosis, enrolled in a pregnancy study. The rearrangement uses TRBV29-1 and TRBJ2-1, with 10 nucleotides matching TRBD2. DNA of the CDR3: TGCAGCGTTGAGAGCGGGAGGGACAATGAGCAGTTCTTC. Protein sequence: CSVESGRDNEQFF.